These 30 T cell receptor beta chains came from one sample sequenced in a study of blood T cell repertoires in COVID-19. Data came from immunoSEQ multiplex PCR; TCRdb stores just in-frame clones and leaves some out. The top ten clones hold roughly 3.1% of a sample with about 520,000 clones, 70% to 90% of them seen once. Sequenced: peripheral blood. These receptors were taken from a human donor in a cohort sampled during active COVID-19.

The gene calls are TRBV11-2 and TRBJ2-1; weak D call: TRBD1 (5 bases). The CDR3 is made up of 14 amino acids. V dropped 0 bases and J dropped 8 bases, with 11 bases sitting between them. Germline V gives CDR1 SGHAT, CDR2 FQNNGV. The CDR3 spells CASSLDRAEDEQFF. In nucleotides, the CDR3 is TGTGCCAGCAGCTTAGACAGGGCGGAAGATGAGCAGTTCTTC.

The chain carries TRBV15 and TRBJ1-2; the D gene is possibly TRBD1 (5 bases). CDR1 is LNHNV, CDR2 YYDKDF, per germline (reference sequence). V lost 1 base and J lost 4, with 10 bases in between. The CDR3 is 14 amino acids. CDR3 region: CATSRGLQGYGYTF. The CDR3 region has the DNA TGTGCCACCAGCAGAGGACTGCAGGGCTATGGCTACACCTTC.

The chain has TRBV5-8 and TRBJ1-1; 8 bases map to TRBD1. The ends lost 0 bases at V and 2 bases at J; junction bases unmatched: 3. This CDR3 contains 15 residues. Germline V gene data show CDR1 as SGHTS and CDR2 as YDEGEE. The CDR3 spells CASSLEDRGNTEAFF. The CDR3 DNA is TGTGCCAGCAGCTTGGAAGACAGGGGAAACACTGAAGCTTTCTTT.

This chain connects TRBV5-5 to TRBJ1-1; D is possibly TRBD1 (5 bases). Germline V gene data show CDR1 as SGHKS and CDR2 as YYEKEE (reference sequence). V dropped 4 bases and J dropped 3 bases, with 13 bases sitting between them. The CDR3 spans 14 residues. Here the CDR3 reads CASSLLQVDTEAFF. The CDR3 DNA is TGTGCCAGCAGCCTGCTACAGGTGGACACTGAAGCTTTCTTT.

Points on this clone: The identical CDR3 is also encoded by other nucleotide sequences in the sample. The gene calls are TRBV4-2 and TRBJ2-2; 12 bases match TRBD2. CDR3 length: 18 residues. Losses at the gene ends were 0 bases for V and 7 bases for J; bases not matched to a gene: 9. Germline assignment: CDR1 LGHNA and CDR2 YNFKEQ. The DNA for the CDR3 is TGTGCCAGCAGCCAAGATCGCGGACTAGCGGGACGCGGCGGGGAGCTGTTTTTT. As protein: CASSQDRGLAGRGGELFF.

V usage is TRBV14 and J usage is TRBJ1-2; D call uncertain. Between the trimmed V and J ends, which lost 1 base and 4 bases, there was a span of 10 bases. The CDR3 runs 14 residues. CDR1 is SGHDN and CDR2 is FVKESK in the germline V gene. The CDR3 region is CASSQAGLGYGYTF. The DNA for the CDR3 is TGTGCCAGCAGCCAAGCGGGATTAGGCTATGGCTACACCTTC.

V gene TRBV6-5 combines with J gene TRBJ2-2; TRBD1 matches at 9 bases. Germline assignment: CDR1 MNHEY and CDR2 SVGAGI. The V gene end was trimmed by 6 bases and the J gene end by 7 bases; junction bases not matched to a gene: 6. CDR3 length: 14 residues. CDR3 residues: CASRGQGSGGELFF. In DNA, the CDR3 is TGTGCCAGCAGGGGACAGGGATCGGGCGGGGAGCTGTTTTTT.

This clone has more than one count but fewer than ten. The J gene is TRBJ2-3, the V gene TRBV9; D uncertain. Trimming stripped 3 bases from V and 3 bases from J, with 11 bases between. CDR1 and CDR2 (germline): SGDLS, YYNGEE. The CDR3 consists of 14 residues. CDR3 bases: TGTGCCAGCAGCGGAGTGATATTAACAGATACGCAGTATTTT. Its protein is CASSGVILTDTQYF.

The genes are TRBV7-6 and TRBJ2-1, with TRBD2 matching over 12 bases. Looked up from germline, CDR1 is SGHVS and CDR2 is FNYEAQ. The junction had 7 bases not matched to a gene; V was cut back by 3 bases and J by 7 bases. The length of the CDR3 is 16 residues. The CDR3 spells CASSFETSGRKNEQFF. DNA for the CDR3: TGTGCCAGCAGCTTCGAGACTAGCGGGAGAAAAAATGAGCAGTTCTTC.

The V call is TRBV19, the J call TRBJ1-1; 9 bases line up with TRBD1. CDR1 is LNHDA and CDR2 is SQIVND in the germline V gene (reference sequence). With V trimmed by 5 bases and J by 4 bases, 5 bases remained unmatched. The CDR3 spans 14 residues. The CDR3 DNA follows: TGTGCCAGTAGTTTTCAGACAGGGGGCACTGAAGCTTTCTTT. It is translated as CASSFQTGGTEAFF.

The chain employs TRBV28 and TRBJ2-7; D is unclear. CDR1 and CDR2 from the germline V gene are MDHEN and SYDVKM. V lost 2 bases and J lost 2, with 4 bases in between. CDR3 length: 12 amino acids. CDR3 in amino acids: CASSLQTYEQYF. DNA for the CDR3: TGTGCCAGCAGTTTACAGACCTACGAGCAGTACTTC.

The chain employs TRBV20-1 and TRBJ1-3, with TRBD1 as a possible D gene (6 bases). Trimming removed 3 bases at V and 0 bases at J, with 18 bases between. Germline V lookup: CDR1 DFQATT, CDR2 SNEGSKA (reference sequence). There are 17 residues in the CDR3. The CDR3 reads CSASLFRGSFSGNTIYF. Written as DNA, the CDR3 is TGCAGTGCTAGTTTATTCAGGGGAAGTTTCTCTGGAAACACCATATATTTT.

The V call is TRBV2, the J call TRBJ1-5; tentatively, D is TRBD1 (5 bases). Deletions cut 2 bases from V and 3 bases from J, with 14 bases between. Germline V gene lookup returns CDR1 SNHLY and CDR2 FYNNEI. The CDR3 is 16 amino acids. The CDR3 sequence is CASSEMSTANNQPQHF. CDR3 nucleotide sequence: TGTGCCAGCAGTGAAATGTCGACAGCGAACAATCAGCCCCAGCATTTT.

This clone was recorded only once. The chain uses TRBV3-1 (or the pseudogene TRBV3-2) and TRBJ2-1; 8 bases are a match to TRBD1. The CDR3 totals 15 residues. V was pared by 4 bases and J by 0 bases, with 2 bases of the junction left unmatched. The germline CDR1 and CDR2 sequences are LGHDT and YNNKEL (reference sequence). CDR3 residues: CASSLGQGSYNEQFF. The CDR3 nucleotides are TGTGCCAGCAGCCTTGGACAGGGCTCCTACAATGAGCAGTTCTTC.

This chain uses TRBV12-3 or TRBV12-4 with TRBJ1-2; D remains unclear. Trimming removed 5 bases at V and 4 bases at J, with 11 bases between. The CDR3 loop spans 13 amino acids. The CDR3, as DNA: TGTGCCAGCAGTACCCTACAGAGCTATGGCTACACCTTC. Its translation: CASSTLQSYGYTF.

V is TRBV6-6 and J is TRBJ1-5, with a weak D call TRBD1 (5 bases). CDR1 and CDR2 from the germline V gene are MNHNY and SVGAGI (reference sequence). This CDR3 is built from 14 residues. Trimming removed 6 bases from V and 7 bases from J, with 16 bases in between. Here the CDR3 DNA reads TGTGCCAGCAGAGTGGGGCGGGAGGGCCAGCCCCAGCATTTT. It is translated as CASRVGREGQPQHF.

CDR3: CASSGSGTFFAGELFF. The CDR3 region has the DNA TGTGCCAGTAGCGGATCCGGGACATTTTTCGCCGGGGAGCTGTTTTTT. The chain uses TRBV19 and TRBJ2-2; D may be TRBD1 (6 bases). Germline loops: CDR1 LNHDA, CDR2 SQIVND (reference sequence). The V and J ends lost 6 bases and 6 bases respectively, with 20 bases between them. The CDR3 spans 16 residues.

In DNA, the CDR3 is TGTGCCAGCAGTTCAGCGGGAGACTACGAGCAGTACTTC. This sequence encodes CASSSAGDYEQYF. The chain recombines TRBV28 with TRBJ2-7, with TRBD2 matching 8 bases. With V trimmed by 4 bases and J by 3 bases, 2 bases remained unmatched. CDR1 is MDHEN, CDR2 SYDVKM, per germline. The CDR3 length is 13 residues. Looking up the rest from reference TRBV28 and TRBJ2-7 gives the full variable domain: DVKVTQSSRYLVKRTGEKVFLECVQDMDHENMFWYRQDPGLGLRLIYFSYDVKMKEKGDIPEGYSVSREKKERFSLILESASTNQTSMYLCASSSAGDYEQYFGPGTRLTVT.

The table lists this clone with a few counts. This chain connects TRBV19 to TRBJ1-5; D is possibly TRBD1 (6 bases). Trimming stripped 9 bases from V and 5 bases from J, with 14 bases between. This CDR3 has 13 residues. CDR1 and CDR2 (germline): LNHDA, SQIVND (reference sequence). CDR3 sequence reads: CASEGEQHQPQHF. DNA for the CDR3: TGTGCCAGCGAGGGGGAACAACATCAGCCCCAGCATTTT. Drawing the rest from reference TRBV19 and TRBJ1-5, the complete variable domain is DGGITQSPKYLFRKEGQNVTLSCEQNLNHDAMYWYRQDPGQGLRLIYYSQIVNDFQKGDIAEGYSVSREKKESFPLTVTSAQKNPTAFYLCASEGEQHQPQHFGDGTRLSIL.

This chain connects TRBV6-1 to TRBJ2-5; D is unclear. V shed 3 bases and J shed 5 bases, with 13 bases lying between them. CDR1 MNHNS and CDR2 SASEGT come from the germline V gene. The CDR3 contains 14 residues. The CDR3 DNA follows: TGTGCCAGCAGTGAGATTAGCCGCTGGGAGACCCAGTACTTC. Translation: CASSEISRWETQYF.

The gene calls are TRBV6-4 and TRBJ2-1; 7 bases are shared with TRBD2. Germline CDR1 MRHNA, CDR2 SNTAGT. The CDR3 contains 18 residues. V gave up 4 bases and J gave up 6 bases; unmatched junction bases: 18. The CDR3 is CASSARYPLGPGGNEQFF. Here the CDR3 DNA reads TGTGCCAGCAGTGCACGGTATCCGCTAGGCCCGGGGGGCAATGAGCAGTTCTTC.

V and J are TRBV18 and TRBJ2-7; 8 positions match TRBD1. Trimming at V came to 6 bases and at J to 2 bases, leaving 9 bases not matched to a gene. This CDR3 contains 15 residues. Germline CDR1 reads KGHSH; CDR2 reads LQKENI. The CDR3 nucleotides read TGTGCCAGCTCGCAAGGGACAGGTCCACCCTACGAGCAGTACTTC. This sequence encodes CASSQGTGPPYEQYF.

The rearrangement uses TRBV27 and TRBJ2-7; maybe TRBD2 (5 bases). V lost 4 bases, J lost 3 bases, and 7 bases lay in between. CDR3 size: 12 residues. Germline V lookup: CDR1 MNHEY, CDR2 SMNVEV (reference sequence). The CDR3 reads CASSSGNYEQYF. CDR3 bases: TGTGCCAGCAGTTCCGGGAACTACGAGCAGTACTTC.

The chain recombines TRBV30 with TRBJ1-2, with D perhaps TRBD1 (5 bases). Per germline, CDR1 GTSNPN and CDR2 SVGIG (reference sequence). V lost 2 bases and J lost 0, with 16 bases in between. The CDR3 covers 16 residues. CDR3 amino acids: CAWSHNLQVANYGYTF. The CDR3 region has the DNA TGTGCCTGGAGTCACAATCTACAGGTGGCTAACTATGGCTACACCTTC.

This sequence joins TRBV2 and TRBJ2-7; 9 bases match TRBD1. CDR1 is SNHLY and CDR2 is FYNNEI in the germline V gene. Trimming cost V 8 bases and J 5 bases; bases outside gene matches: 7. The CDR3 contains 13 residues. The CDR3 DNA is TGTGCCAGCTTACAGGACAGGGGCGACGAGCAGTACTTC. Its translation is CASLQDRGDEQYF.

The chain is built from TRBV28 and TRBJ1-6; TRBD1 might be the D (6 bases). The V gene lost 2 bases and the J gene lost 11 bases, with 19 bases spanning the gap. Germline V gene data show CDR1 as MDHEN and CDR2 as SYDVKM. CDR3 length: 16 amino acids. The CDR3 region is CASSLPQRGGYAPLHF. The CDR3 nucleotides are TGTGCCAGCAGTTTACCCCAAAGGGGGGGTTATGCACCCCTCCACTTT.

The rearrangement links TRBV5-4 to TRBJ2-3; TRBD2 agrees at 10 bases. The V and J ends lost 1 base and 8 bases, in that order; junction bases with no gene match: 10. The germline V gene has CDR1 SGHNT and CDR2 YYREEE (reference sequence). The CDR3 length is 16 residues. The CDR3 nucleotides read TGTGCCAGCAGCTTGACTAGCGGGATTTCGAGTGCTACGCAGTATTTT. Translation: CASSLTSGISSATQYF.

V gene TRBV3-1 (or the pseudogene TRBV3-2) combines with J gene TRBJ1-4; 7 bases agree with TRBD1. This CDR3 comprises 15 residues. CDR1 LGHDT and CDR2 YNNKEL come from the germline V gene (reference sequence). Trimming took 5 bases from V and 8 from J; bases not matched to a gene: 11. The CDR3 spells CASSLRDSGSEKLFF. The DNA of the CDR3 is TGTGCCAGCAGCTTACGGGACAGCGGAAGCGAAAAACTGTTTTTT.

This clone was picked up a small number of times. This chain connects TRBV11-2 to TRBJ1-3; the D is unclear. Trimming removed 6 bases at V and 1 base at J, with 10 bases between. Germline loops: CDR1 SGHAT, CDR2 FQNNGV. CDR3 length: 14 residues. This CDR3 is CASSSSSSGNTIYF. The CDR3 DNA is TGTGCCAGCAGTTCCTCTTCTTCTGGAAACACCATATATTTT.

The J gene is TRBJ1-5, the V gene TRBV6-2 or TRBV6-3; TRBD1 aligns across 7 bases. The CDR3 consists of 15 residues. The V and J ends lost 4 bases and 6 bases, in that order; junction bases with no gene match: 9. Germline V gene sequence: CDR1 MNHEY, CDR2 SVGEGT. This CDR3 reads CASSFSRGHIQPQHF. The CDR3 nucleotides are TGTGCCAGCAGTTTCTCTAGGGGGCACATTCAGCCCCAGCATTTT.